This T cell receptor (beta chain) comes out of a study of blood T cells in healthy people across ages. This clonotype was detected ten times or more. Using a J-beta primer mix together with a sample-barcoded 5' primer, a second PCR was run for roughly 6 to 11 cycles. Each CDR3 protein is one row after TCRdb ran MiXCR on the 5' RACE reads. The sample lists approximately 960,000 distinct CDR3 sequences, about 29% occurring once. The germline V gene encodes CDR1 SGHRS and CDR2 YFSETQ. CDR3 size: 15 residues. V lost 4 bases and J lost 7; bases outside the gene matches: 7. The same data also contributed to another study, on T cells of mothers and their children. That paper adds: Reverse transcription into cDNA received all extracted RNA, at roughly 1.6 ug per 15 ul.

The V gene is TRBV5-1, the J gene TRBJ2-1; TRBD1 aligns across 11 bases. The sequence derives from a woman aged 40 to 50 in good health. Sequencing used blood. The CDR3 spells CASSPAGQGGNEQFF. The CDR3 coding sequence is TGCGCCAGCAGCCCGGCGGGACAGGGGGGTAATGAGCAGTTCTTC.